This TCR beta chain emerged from a study of cytomegalovirus exposure and HLA in healthy donors. About the research overall: Of all 400 or so donors who were genotyped, roughly 85% belonged to the Caucasian-associated ancestry cluster.

Trimming removed 8 bases from V and 1 base from J, with 20 bases in between. Germline V gives CDR1 MDHEN, CDR2 SYDVKM. The CDR3 contains 16 residues. The PCR was carried out with 60 Vbeta primers and 13 Jbeta primers. Here immunoSEQ multiplex PCR was the method, and the copy in TCRdb shows in-frame clones only, minus some. The repertoire shows fewer than 250,000 clones; the top ten hold about 1%. This clonotype was sampled from a young woman in good health and CMV-seropositive. The gene calls are TRBV28 and TRBJ1-1; D possibly corresponds to TRBD1 (5 bases). Sequenced input: PBMCs. CDR3 residues: CASLSRQGRKNTEAFF. The CDR3 DNA sequence: TGTGCCAGCCTGAGCCGGCAGGGAAGGAAGAACACTGAAGCTTTCTTT.